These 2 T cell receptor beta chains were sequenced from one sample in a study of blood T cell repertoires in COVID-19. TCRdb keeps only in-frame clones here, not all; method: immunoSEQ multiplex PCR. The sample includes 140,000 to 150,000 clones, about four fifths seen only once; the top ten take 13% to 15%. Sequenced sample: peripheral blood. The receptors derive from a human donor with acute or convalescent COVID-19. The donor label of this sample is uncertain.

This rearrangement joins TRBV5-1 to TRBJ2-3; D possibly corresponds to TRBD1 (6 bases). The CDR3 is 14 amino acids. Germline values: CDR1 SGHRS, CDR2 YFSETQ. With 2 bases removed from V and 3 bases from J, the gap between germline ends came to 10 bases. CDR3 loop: CASSFGQRTDTQYF. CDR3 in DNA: TGCGCCAGCAGCTTTGGACAGAGGACAGATACGCAGTATTTT.

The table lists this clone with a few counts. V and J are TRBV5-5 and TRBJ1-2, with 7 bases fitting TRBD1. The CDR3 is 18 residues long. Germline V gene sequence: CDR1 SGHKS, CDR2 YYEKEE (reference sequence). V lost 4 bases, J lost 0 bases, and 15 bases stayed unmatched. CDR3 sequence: CASSPRGTVLLPNYGYTF. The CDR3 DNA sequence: TGTGCCAGCAGCCCCCGAGGGACAGTCTTACTCCCTAACTATGGCTACACCTTC.